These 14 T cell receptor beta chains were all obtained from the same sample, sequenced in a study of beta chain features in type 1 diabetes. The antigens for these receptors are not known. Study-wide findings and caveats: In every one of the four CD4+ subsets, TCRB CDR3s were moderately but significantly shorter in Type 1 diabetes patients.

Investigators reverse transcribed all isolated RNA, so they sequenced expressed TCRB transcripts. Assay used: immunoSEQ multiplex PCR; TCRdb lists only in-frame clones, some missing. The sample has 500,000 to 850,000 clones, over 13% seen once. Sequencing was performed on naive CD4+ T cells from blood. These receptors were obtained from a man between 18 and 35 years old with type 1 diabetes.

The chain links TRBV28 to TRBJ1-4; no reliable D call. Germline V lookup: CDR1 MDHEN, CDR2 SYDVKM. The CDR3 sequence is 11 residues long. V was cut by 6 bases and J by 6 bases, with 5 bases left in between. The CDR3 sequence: CASRGYEKLFF. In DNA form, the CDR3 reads TGTGCCAGCAGGGGGTATGAAAAACTGTTTTTT.

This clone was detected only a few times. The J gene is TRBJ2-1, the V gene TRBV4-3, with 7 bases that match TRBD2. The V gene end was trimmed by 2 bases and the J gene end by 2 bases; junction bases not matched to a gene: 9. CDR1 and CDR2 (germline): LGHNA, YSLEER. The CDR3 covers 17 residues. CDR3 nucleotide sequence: TGCGCCAGCAGCCAATACCCCCGTGGGGGGGCCTACAATGAGCAGTTCTTC. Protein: CASSQYPRGGAYNEQFF.

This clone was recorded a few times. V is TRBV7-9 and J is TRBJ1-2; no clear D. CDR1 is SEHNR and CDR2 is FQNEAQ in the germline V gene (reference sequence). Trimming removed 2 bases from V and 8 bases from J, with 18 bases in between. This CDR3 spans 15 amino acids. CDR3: CASSLLVLRGNGYTF. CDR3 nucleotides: TGTGCCAGCAGCTTACTTGTCCTAAGAGGAAACGGCTACACCTTC.

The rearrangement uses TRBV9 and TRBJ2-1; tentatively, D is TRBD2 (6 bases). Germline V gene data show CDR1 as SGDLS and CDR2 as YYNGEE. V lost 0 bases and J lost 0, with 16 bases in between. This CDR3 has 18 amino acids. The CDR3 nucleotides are TGTGCCAGCAGCGTAGACCCTCACAACGGGGGCTCCTACAATGAGCAGTTCTTC. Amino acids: CASSVDPHNGGSYNEQFF.

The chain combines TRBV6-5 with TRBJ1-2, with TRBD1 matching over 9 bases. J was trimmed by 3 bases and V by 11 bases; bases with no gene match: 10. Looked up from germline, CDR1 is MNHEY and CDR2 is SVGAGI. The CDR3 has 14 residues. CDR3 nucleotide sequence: TGTGCCGCCCGACCGGGACAGGGATACTATGGCTACACCTTC. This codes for CAARPGQGYYGYTF.

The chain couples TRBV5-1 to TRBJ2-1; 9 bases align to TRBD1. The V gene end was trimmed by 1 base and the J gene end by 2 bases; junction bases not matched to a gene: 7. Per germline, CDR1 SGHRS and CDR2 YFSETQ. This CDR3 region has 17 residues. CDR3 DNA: TGCGCCAGCAGCTTGATGGGCCGACAGGGGGCCTACAATGAGCAGTTCTTC. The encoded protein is CASSLMGRQGAYNEQFF.

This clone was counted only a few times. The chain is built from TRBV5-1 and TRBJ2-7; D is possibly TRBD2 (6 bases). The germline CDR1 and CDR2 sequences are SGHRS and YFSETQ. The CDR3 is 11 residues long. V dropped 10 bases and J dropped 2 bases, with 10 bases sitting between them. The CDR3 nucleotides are TGCGCCTCCCGGGGGACCTACGAGCAGTACTTC. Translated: CASRGTYEQYF. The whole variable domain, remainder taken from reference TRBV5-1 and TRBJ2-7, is KAGVTQTPRYLIKTRGQQVTLSCSPISGHRSVSWYQQTPGQGLQFLFEYFSETQRNKGNFPGRFSGRQFSNSRSEMNVSTLELGDSALYLCASRGTYEQYFGPGTRLTVT.

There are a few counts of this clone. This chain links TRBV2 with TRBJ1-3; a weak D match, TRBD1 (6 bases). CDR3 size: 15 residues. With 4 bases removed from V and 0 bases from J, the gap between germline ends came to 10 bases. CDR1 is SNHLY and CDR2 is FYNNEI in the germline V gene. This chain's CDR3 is CASSAPGVSGNTIYF. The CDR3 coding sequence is TGTGCCAGCAGTGCCCCAGGGGTCTCTGGAAACACCATATATTTT.

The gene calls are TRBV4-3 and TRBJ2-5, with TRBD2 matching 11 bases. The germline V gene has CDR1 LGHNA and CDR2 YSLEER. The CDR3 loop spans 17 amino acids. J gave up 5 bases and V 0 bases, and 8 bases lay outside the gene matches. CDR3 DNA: TGCGCCAGCAGCCAAGATGGTAGCGGGAGGGTCGGGGAGACCCAGTACTTC. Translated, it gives CASSQDGSGRVGETQYF.

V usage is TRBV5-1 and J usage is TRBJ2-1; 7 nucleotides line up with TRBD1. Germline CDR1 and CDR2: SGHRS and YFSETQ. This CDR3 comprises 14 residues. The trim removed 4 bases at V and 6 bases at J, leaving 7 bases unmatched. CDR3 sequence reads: CASSPGQIFNEQFF. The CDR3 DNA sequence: TGCGCCAGCAGCCCGGGACAGATCTTCAATGAGCAGTTCTTC.

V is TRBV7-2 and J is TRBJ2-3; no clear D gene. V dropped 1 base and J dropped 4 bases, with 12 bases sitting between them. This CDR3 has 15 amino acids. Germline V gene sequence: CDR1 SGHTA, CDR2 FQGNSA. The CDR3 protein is CASSLVSIRADTQYF. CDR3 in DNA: TGTGCCAGCAGCTTAGTTTCTATCCGAGCAGATACGCAGTATTTT.

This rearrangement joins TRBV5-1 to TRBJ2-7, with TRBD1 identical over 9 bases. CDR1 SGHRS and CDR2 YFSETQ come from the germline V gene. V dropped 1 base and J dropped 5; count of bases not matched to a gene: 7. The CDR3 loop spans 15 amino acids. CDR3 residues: CASSLTDRGSDEQYF. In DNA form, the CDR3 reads TGCGCCAGCAGCTTGACAGACAGGGGGAGCGACGAGCAGTACTTC.

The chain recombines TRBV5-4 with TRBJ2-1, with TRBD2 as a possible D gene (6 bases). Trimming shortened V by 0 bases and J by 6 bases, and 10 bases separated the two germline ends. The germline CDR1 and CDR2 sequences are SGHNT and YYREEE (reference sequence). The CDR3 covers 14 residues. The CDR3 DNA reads TGTGCCAGCAGCTTGGGACTAGTGGGCAATGAGCAGTTCTTC. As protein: CASSLGLVGNEQFF. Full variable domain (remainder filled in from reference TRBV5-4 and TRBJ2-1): ETGVTQSPTHLIKTRGQQVTLRCSSQSGHNTVSWYQQALGQGPQFIFQYYREEENGRGNFPPRFSGLQFPNYSSELNVNALELDDSALYLCASSLGLVGNEQFFGPGTRLTVL.

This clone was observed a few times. The DNA for the CDR3 is TGCGCCAGCAGCCAAACTAAAGGCGTAAATTCCTACAATGAGCAGTTCTTC. It translates to CASSQTKGVNSYNEQFF. The chain couples TRBV4-1 to TRBJ2-1, with unresolved D. The CDR3 contains 17 residues. CDR1 MGHRA and CDR2 YSYEKL come from the germline V gene. Trimming cost V 2 bases and J 1 base, with 15 bases left between them.